This T cell receptor beta chain was retrieved from a study of T cells after yellow fever vaccination (dated by TCRdb to between 2017 and 2020). Turning to the overall study: The SMART-Seq v4 Ultra Low Input RNA kit was used to prepare libraries from fractions with low cell numbers. Bulk TCR alpha and beta repertoires were sequenced longitudinally to track T-cell clones before and after primary and booster YFV17D yellow fever vaccination. Two healthy male donors, one aged 18 to 30 and one aged 30 to 40 years, were included in the cohort. Bulk PBMC replicates and cell subsets were isolated from blood drawn at multiple timepoints before and after both primary and secondary immunization.

The CDR3 holds 12 amino acids from the cysteine to the phenylalanine. The entry retains the CDR3 DNA only, 36 bases that are in frame from base 1. The trim is 0 bases for V and 5 bases for J, with a gap of 7 bases between the germline ends. CDR1 and CDR2 (DFQATT, SNEGSKA) derive from the germline V gene (reference sequence). About this clonotype: This receptor's antigen is unknown. Base-call qualities are not available, and no considerably larger clone is one nucleotide away.

What the research found in general, with its limitations: Because abundant contaminating clonotypes from the bulk population could be contained in FACS-sorted repertoires, computational filtering was required. A small share of clonotypes was detected in both CD4 and CD8 compartments, with the overlap likely arising from convergent recombination. Most clones expanded after primary vaccination (roughly 96% of CD4 and roughly 91% of CD8) were re-detected after the booster, suggesting that broad memory maintenance occurred. Compared with the primary T-cell response, the secondary T-cell response was weaker but faster, peaking on day 5 rather than day 15. Only a couple of donors were included in the study, so the extent to which the findings can be generalized is limited.

In the paper's terms, the treatment or condition label means: live attenuated yellow fever vaccine strain. At every blood-draw timepoint, two biological replicates of bulk PBMCs were collected. A standard Ficoll-Paque protocol was used to isolate PBMCs from peripheral blood. RNA was extracted with TriZol from bulk PBMCs, CD4 and CD8 fractions, and dextramer-positive and dextramer-negative fractions. TCR cDNA was made using 5'RACE template switching, a step that added a universal primer site and unique molecular identifiers. cDNA synthesis was primed from both the TCR alpha and TCR beta constant segments. Libraries were amplified in two PCR steps, with sample barcodes and sequencing adapters added in the second step. Libraries were sequenced on Illumina HiSeq 2500 (2x100 bp) or NovaSeq (2x150 bp). The paper's data handling went like this. Demultiplexing of reads and collapsing into UMI consensus sequences were performed with MIGEC, and V(D)J alignment was carried out with MiXCR. Using edgeR on replicate PBMC samples, clonotypes were called vaccine-responding if FDR was below 0.01 and the log2 fold change was above 5 up to day 15. Each bulk clonotype received a CD4 or CD8 identity based on whether the sequenced CD4 or CD8 repertoire contained that clonotype at higher abundance. TCRdb ran its own pipeline on the public reads, namely fastp trimming at Q25 and MiXCR clone calling, and kept in-frame beta chains. Every CDR3 protein is listed once, alongside the most common genes and DNA of its rows. It is TCRdb's table, rather than the study itself, that gives the V and J calls and clone size. This sample gives hundreds of thousands of distinct CDR3 sequences in total; 13% of them show up just once. Of the sample, roughly 13% falls within the top ten clones.

The clonotype originates from a man aged 25-40 years who received the YFV17D yellow fever vaccine. The sequencing used PBMCs, collected on the day of the yellow fever booster vaccination. The V and J genes are TRBV20-1 and TRBJ2-5, with no reliable assignment of the D segment. The DNA reads TGCAGTGCTAGAGATGGCAGGGAGACCCAGTACTTC. Its protein reads: CSARDGRETQYF.